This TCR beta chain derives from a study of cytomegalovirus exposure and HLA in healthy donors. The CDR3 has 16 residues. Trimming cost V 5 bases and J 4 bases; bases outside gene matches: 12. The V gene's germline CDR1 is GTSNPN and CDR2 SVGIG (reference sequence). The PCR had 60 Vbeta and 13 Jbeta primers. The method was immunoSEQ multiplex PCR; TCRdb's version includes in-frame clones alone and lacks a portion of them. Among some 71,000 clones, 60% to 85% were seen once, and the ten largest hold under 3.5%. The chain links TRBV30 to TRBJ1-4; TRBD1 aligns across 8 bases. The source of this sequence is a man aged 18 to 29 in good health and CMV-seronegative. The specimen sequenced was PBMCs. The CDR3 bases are TGTGCCTGGGCGACAGGGGACAACCCCCGTAATGAAAAACTGTTTTTT. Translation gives CAWATGDNPRNEKLFF.